Listed below are T cell receptor beta chains from one sample, sequenced in a study of T-cell reconstitution after alpha-beta-depleted transplantation in children. One entry per CDR3 protein, called by TCRdb with MiXCR from the PCR reads. Counted here are roughly 240,000 distinct CDR3 sequences, 7.5% to 9.5% occurring once; the ten biggest clones make up approximately 6%. The sequenced sample was PBMCs, mostly from graft donor cells, obtained 180 days after TCRalphabeta/CD19-depleted stem cell transplant. The receptors were sampled from a male patient younger than 18 who had a stem cell transplant for acute lymphoblastic leukemia, so the T cells may come from the graft donor. Each CDR3 is given with its conserved first and last residue. Each record gives: clone size, CDR3 length, D gene, J gene, V gene, CDR3 DNA, CDR3 protein. D genes are given only for firm matches. Size is stated for part of the rows, as once, few or many counts, or as a class when the clone is expanded.

NA	13	TRBD1	TRBJ2-1	TRBV6-1	TGTGCCAGCAGCCACCACAGGGGGAATGAGCAGTTCTTC	CASSHHRGNEQFF
many	15	TRBD1	TRBJ1-6	TRBV20-1	TGCAGTGCTAGCGGGACAGGGGGATCCGGTTCACCCCTCCACTTT	CSASGTGGSGSPLHF
many	16	TRBD2	TRBJ2-1	TRBV5-1	TGCGCCAGCAGCAGTACTAGCGGGAGTTACGGGTATGAGCAGTTCTTC	CASSSTSGSYGYEQFF
many	16	NA	TRBJ2-4	TRBV12-5	TGTGCTAGTGACAGGATGGGGGGTCTAGCCAAAAACATTCAGTACTTC	CASDRMGGLAKNIQYF
many	13	NA	TRBJ1-4	TRBV20-1	TGCAGTGCTAGCCCCCCCAGTAATGAAAAACTGTTTTTT	CSASPPSNEKLFF
many	16	TRBD2	TRBJ2-3	TRBV5-1	TGCGCCAGCAGCCCCCTGGAAAGCGGGAGAGTAGATACGCAGTATTTT	CASSPLESGRVDTQYF
NA	14	TRBD1	TRBJ1-5	TRBV27	TGTGCCAGCGGGCCAACAGGGGGTGATCAGCCCCAGCATTTT	CASGPTGGDQPQHF
many	14	NA	TRBJ2-5	TRBV5-1	TGCGCCAGCAGCTGGGGGGAGTACCAAGAGACCCAGTACTTC	CASSWGEYQETQYF
few	15	NA	TRBJ2-1	TRBV5-4	TGTGCCAGCAGCTGGCCGACAGGCCCCTACAATGAGCAGTTCTTC	CASSWPTGPYNEQFF
many	14	NA	TRBJ2-5	TRBV7-7	TGTGCTAGCAGCTCCCTTCCTGGGGACGAGACCCAGTACTTC	CASSSLPGDETQYF
many	17	NA	TRBJ2-3	TRBV7-2	TGTGCCAGCAGCTACTTTTGGCCAGGGGCCAGCACAGATACGCAGTATTTT	CASSYFWPGASTDTQYF
many	16	NA	TRBJ2-7	TRBV5-1	TGCGCCAGCAGCTTGTACGCGGGGGGACAGCCCTACGAGCAGTACTTC	CASSLYAGGQPYEQYF
many	18	TRBD1	TRBJ2-7	TRBV5-1	TGCGCCAGCAGCCCCTACTTTCCGGGACAGGGGTTTGACTACGAGCAGTACTTC	CASSPYFPGQGFDYEQYF
few	17	NA	TRBJ2-6	TRBV10-3	TGTGCCATCATGCCGACCCCCCCTTTATCTGGGGCCAACGTCCTGACTTTC	CAIMPTPPLSGANVLTF
many	11	NA	TRBJ2-2	TRBV13	TGTGCCAGCAGGCGAGCCGGGGAGCTGTTTTTT	CASRRAGELFF
many	18	TRBD2	TRBJ2-5	TRBV9	TGTGCCAGCAGCAAGACTAGCGGGGGGCCAATAACCGGCCGGACCCAGTACTTC	CASSKTSGGPITGRTQYF
many	11	NA	TRBJ1-2	TRBV11-2	TGTGCCAGCAGCTTAGTGTATGGCTACACCTTC	CASSLVYGYTF
many	18	NA	TRBJ2-4	TRBV21-1	TGTGCCAGCACCTTGGGGGTAGCGGGAACGGGGTCCAAAAACATTCAGTACTTC	CASTLGVAGTGSKNIQYF
many	14	TRBD2	TRBJ2-1	TRBV5-1	TGCGCCAGCAGCTTAGGGACTAGCTACGATGAGCAGTTCTTC	CASSLGTSYDEQFF
many	14	NA	TRBJ2-7	TRBV27	TGTGCCAGCAGTTTAGGGGTTGGAGGTAACGAGCAGTACTTC	CASSLGVGGNEQYF
many	19	NA	TRBJ1-2	TRBV12-3/TRBV12-4	TGTGCCAGCAGTTTACGGGGCAGGGGCCCTGTAGGTTATAACTATGGCTACACCTTC	CASSLRGRGPVGYNYGYTF
many	13	NA	TRBJ1-4	TRBV18	TGTGCCAGCTCGATCGGAAGCAGAGAAAAACTGTTTTTT	CASSIGSREKLFF
NA	15	NA	TRBJ2-1	TRBV6-2/TRBV6-3	TGTGCCAGCAGTTACTCAAGGATAGGCTACAATGAGCAGTTCTTC	CASSYSRIGYNEQFF
many	14	NA	TRBJ2-7	TRBV19	TGTGCCAGTAGCCGGGACCGAACTCACTACGAGCAGTACTTC	CASSRDRTHYEQYF
many	11	NA	TRBJ1-1	TRBV12-3/TRBV12-4	TGTGCCAGCAGTGGCTACACTGAAGCTTTCTTT	CASSGYTEAFF
NA	12	NA	TRBJ2-3	TRBV4-2	TGTGCCAGCAGCCAAGGAGTCCTGCCGCAGTATTTT	CASSQGVLPQYF
NA	13	NA	TRBJ1-2	TRBV20-1	TGCAGTGCTAGAGTACAGGCCCCGATGGGCTACACCTTC	CSARVQAPMGYTF
many	15	TRBD2	TRBJ2-5	TRBV11-2	TGTGCCAGCAGCTTAGGGGGGACTAGCCCAGAGACCCAGTACTTC	CASSLGGTSPETQYF
many	15	NA	TRBJ1-3	TRBV5-5	TGTGCCAGCAGCTTGGATGTGGGACCTGGAAACACCATATATTTT	CASSLDVGPGNTIYF
many	16	TRBD1	TRBJ2-2	TRBV4-2	TGTGCCAGCAGCCAGAGGCATGGGACAGGGGCCGGGGAGCTGTTTTTT	CASSQRHGTGAGELFF
many	16	TRBD1	TRBJ2-3	TRBV24-1	TGTGCCACCAGTGACCCCCGGGACAGGGGAACAGATACGCAGTATTTT	CATSDPRDRGTDTQYF
many	15	TRBD1	TRBJ1-5	TRBV6-1	TGTGCCAGCAGTCCGGACAGGGGTTGGAATCAGCCCCAGCATTTT	CASSPDRGWNQPQHF
NA	15	NA	TRBJ2-3	TRBV12-3/TRBV12-4	TGTGCCAGCAGTTTATTCCCCAGGAACACAGATACGCAGTATTTT	CASSLFPRNTDTQYF
many	16	NA	TRBJ2-6	TRBV3-1	TGTGCCAGCAGCCAAGAAGGACCGGCTGGGGCCAACGTCCTGACTTTC	CASSQEGPAGANVLTF
NA	15	NA	TRBJ2-7	TRBV7-8	TGTGCCAGCAGCCCCACAAGAACCCAGAGCTACGAGCAGTACTTC	CASSPTRTQSYEQYF
many	14	TRBD1	TRBJ1-4	TRBV4-2	TGTGCCAGCAGCTCTGACAGGGGAAATGAAAAACTGTTTTTT	CASSSDRGNEKLFF
many	14	TRBD2	TRBJ2-7	TRBV28	TGTGCCAGCAGTTTAACGGGAGGGTTACACGAGCAGTACTTC	CASSLTGGLHEQYF
many	15	NA	TRBJ2-6	TRBV12-3/TRBV12-4	TGTGCCAGCAGCCCCTGGCCGAATGGGGCCAACGTCCTGACTTTC	CASSPWPNGANVLTF
few	15	TRBD2	TRBJ2-7	TRBV6-2/TRBV6-3	TGTGCCAGCAAGAGTAGCGGGAGGCCCAACTACGAGCAGTACTTC	CASKSSGRPNYEQYF
many	13	TRBD2	TRBJ2-1	TRBV7-8	TGTGCCAGCAGCTTAGCCGGGACTAAGCTCCAGTTCTTC	CASSLAGTKLQFF
many	14	TRBD2	TRBJ2-1	TRBV11-2	TGTGCCAGCAGCCCGACTAGCGGGGTGGGAGAGCAGTTCTTC	CASSPTSGVGEQFF
NA	15	NA	TRBJ2-2	TRBV28	TGTGCCAGCATCCCAGGGACCACGAACACCGGGGAGCTGTTTTTT	CASIPGTTNTGELFF
many	12	NA	TRBJ2-7	TRBV7-2	TGTGCCAGCAGTTCAGACAGGTACGAGCAGTACTTC	CASSSDRYEQYF
NA	16	TRBD2	TRBJ2-2	TRBV7-6	TGTGCCAGCAGCGCAGCGGGGGGGCGCCAAAGCGAGGAGCTGTTTTTT	CASSAAGGRQSEELFF
many	12	NA	TRBJ2-6	TRBV20-1	TGCAGTGCCACACGAGGGGCCAACGTCCTGACTTTC	CSATRGANVLTF
many	17	NA	TRBJ1-5	TRBV6-5	TGTGCCAGCAGGTCCGGAGAGGGCTCCCCTTGGGGTCAGCCCCAGCATTTT	CASRSGEGSPWGQPQHF
many	11	NA	TRBJ1-2	TRBV2	TGTGCCAGCAGCGAATGGGTCGGCTACACCTTC	CASSEWVGYTF
NA	13	NA	TRBJ2-3	TRBV20-1	TGCAGTGCTAGGGCGGGGGCCACAGATACGCAGTATTTT	CSARAGATDTQYF
many	16	NA	TRBJ1-1	TRBV5-1	TGCGCCAGCAGCTTGAGCGGGCAGCGCATGAACACTGAAGCTTTCTTT	CASSLSGQRMNTEAFF
many	15	TRBD2	TRBJ2-7	TRBV5-1	TGCGCCAGCAGCTCGACAAGGGACTACTCCTACGAGCAGTACTTC	CASSSTRDYSYEQYF
many	14	NA	TRBJ1-5	TRBV18	TGTGCCAGCTCACCACAAGGGGCTGATCAGCCCCAGCATTTT	CASSPQGADQPQHF
many	13	TRBD1	TRBJ1-2	TRBV3-1	TGTGCCAGCAGCCAAGGACAGGGAAATGGCTACACCTTC	CASSQGQGNGYTF
few	17	NA	TRBJ2-2	TRBV4-3	TGCGCCAGCAGCCAAGATTGGGGGGGCATGGGGGCCGGGGAGCTGTTTTTT	CASSQDWGGMGAGELFF
NA	13	NA	TRBJ2-5	TRBV7-9	TGTGCCAGCAGCGTACCGAGTGGCGAGACCCAGTACTTC	CASSVPSGETQYF
many	14	NA	TRBJ1-5	TRBV19	TGTGCCAGTACCACCCTTGGACAGAATCAGCCCCAGCATTTT	CASTTLGQNQPQHF
many	16	TRBD2	TRBJ2-3	TRBV28	TGTGCCAGCAGGATCGGGACTAGCGGGAGAGTAGATACGCAGTATTTT	CASRIGTSGRVDTQYF
NA	18	TRBD1	TRBJ1-2	TRBV28	TGTGCCAGCAGCCCCTCGGGACAGGGGATGGGAAAGCCCTATGGCTACACCTTC	CASSPSGQGMGKPYGYTF
many	17	TRBD2	TRBJ2-7	TRBV29-1	TGCAGCGTTGGTCTTCGGGACTACCCTTTGAGCTCCTACGAGCAGTACTTC	CSVGLRDYPLSSYEQYF